This passage covers 15 T cell receptor beta chains from one sample sequenced in a study of T cells expressing NK-cell markers. TCRdb re-called the 5' RACE reads and gives one entry per CDR3 protein, without DNA. The specimen's table records over 350,000 distinct CDR3 sequences. Sequenced sample: blood T cells: a sorted CD56 or NKG2C T cell subset, CD4+ or CD8+ T cells, or bulk PBMC T cells (not recorded which). The source is a woman between 45 and 65 years old in good health.

This sequence joins TRBV10-3 and TRBJ2-1; TCRdb proposes TRBD1, but this gene call is untestable without DNA. Germline V lookup: CDR1 ENHRY, CDR2 SYGVKD. The length of the CDR3 is 16 residues. CDR3 protein: CAISEGTGVLEAPEFF.

This chain uses TRBV7-8 with TRBJ2-7. The CDR3 is 16 amino acids. Germline CDR1 and CDR2: SGHVS and FQNEAQ. CDR3 loop: CASSLGVGSGSYEQYF.

V and J are TRBV25-1 and TRBJ2-5; the D gene TCRdb calls, TRBD2, cannot be checked with no DNA. Looked up from germline, CDR1 is MGHDK and CDR2 is SYGVNS. The CDR3 is 14 amino acids. The CDR3 loop is CASSELAGEETQYF.

The chain couples TRBV3-1 to TRBJ1-1. This CDR3 has 14 amino acids. Germline V CDR1 and CDR2: LGHDT, YNNKEL (reference sequence). CDR3 protein: CASSQSDLPFEAFF.

The chain joins TRBV20-1 to TRBJ2-5; TCRdb designates TRBD1, a call that cannot be tested without DNA. The CDR3 consists of 12 residues. The germline V gene encodes CDR1 DFQATT and CDR2 SNEGSKA (reference sequence). CDR3 sequence reads: CSLTGNQETQYF.

V and J are TRBV12-3 or TRBV12-4 and TRBJ1-2; TCRdb lists TRBD1, though no DNA is available to test this call. The CDR3 is 15 amino acids. The chain's CDR3 is CASSLRTGLNYGYTF.

The chain is built from TRBV27 and TRBJ1-3. Germline assignment: CDR1 MNHEY and CDR2 SMNVEV (reference sequence). The CDR3 extends over 16 amino acids. CDR3 amino acids: CASSFRGGLSGNTIYF.

The chain carries TRBV20-1 and TRBJ2-2; TCRdb proposes TRBD2, but this gene call is untestable without DNA. The CDR3 is made up of 15 amino acids. The germline V gene has CDR1 DFQATT and CDR2 SNEGSKA (reference sequence). The CDR3 sequence is CSARDPGLASGELFF.

The chain employs TRBV7-6 and TRBJ2-3; TCRdb proposes TRBD2, but this gene call is untestable without DNA. The CDR3 extends over 18 amino acids. The germline CDR1 and CDR2 sequences are SGHVS and FNYEAQ. CDR3 region: CASSLEAGSGNSVDTQYF.

The chain joins TRBV7-7 to TRBJ2-3; TCRdb picks TRBD2, but there is no DNA to check that call. From germline, CDR1 is SSHAT and CDR2 FNYEAQ (reference sequence). The CDR3 length is 17 residues. The CDR3 protein is CASSLSGGIPSTDTQYF.

This chain links TRBV20-1 with TRBJ2-5; as DNA is missing, the TRBD2 call by TCRdb cannot be tested. Germline assignment: CDR1 DFQATT and CDR2 SNEGSKA (reference sequence). This CDR3 has 13 amino acids. The CDR3 reads CSARVALQETQYF.

The chain couples TRBV14 to TRBJ2-1; TCRdb lists TRBD2, though no DNA is available to test this call. This CDR3 contains 13 residues. Germline V gene lookup returns CDR1 SGHDN and CDR2 FVKESK. The CDR3: CASSRVLGYEQFF.

The chain links TRBV5-1 to TRBJ1-4. The germline V gene encodes CDR1 SGHRS and CDR2 YFSETQ. This CDR3 has 16 residues. The CDR3 loop is CASSLNVGGVGEKLFF. The full variable domain, with the rest looked up from reference TRBV5-1 and TRBJ1-4, is KAGVTQTPRYLIKTRGQQVTLSCSPISGHRSVSWYQQTPGQGLQFLFEYFSETQRNKGNFPGRFSGRQFSNSRSEMNVSTLELGDSALYLCASSLNVGGVGEKLFFGSGTQLSVL.

The chain uses TRBV12-3 or TRBV12-4 and TRBJ1-2; as DNA is missing, the TRBD1 call by TCRdb cannot be tested. The CDR3 contains 14 residues. The CDR3 reads CASRPTGTQPAYTF.

The V gene is TRBV6-5, the J gene TRBJ2-2; TCRdb indicates TRBD1, and absent DNA this call remains unverified. CDR3 length: 15 residues. The germline V gene encodes CDR1 MNHEY and CDR2 SVGAGI. Here the CDR3 reads CASSPPGQGFGELFF.